This TCR beta chain was identified during a study of T cells in Graves' hyperthyroidism and ophthalmopathy. Germline V gene lookup returns CDR1 ENHRY and CDR2 SYGVKD. This CDR3 comprises 13 residues. Trimming shortened V by 6 bases and J by 3 bases, and 11 bases separated the two germline ends. Orbital computed tomography and thyroid ultrasound, together with serum TRAb and thyroxine and clinical symptoms, were used for diagnoses. TCR beta CDR3 regions were amplified from RNA transcripts. The HTBI primer set drove a first-round RT-PCR of the TCR CDR3. MiXCR, run by TCRdb on the multiplex PCR reads, gives a single entry per CDR3 protein. Here the sample spans approximately 560,000 distinct CDR3 sequences, about 43% being singletons.

This sequence joins TRBV10-3 and TRBJ1-2; D perhaps matches TRBD1 (6 bases). This receptor was identified in a woman aged 18-30 years with Graves' hyperthyroidism. Source material: peripheral blood or thyroid tissue (not recorded which). The chain's CDR3 is CAISTTGYYGYTF. For the CDR3, the DNA is TGTGCCATCAGCACCACAGGGTACTATGGCTACACCTTC.